Listed below are T cell receptor beta chains from one sample, sequenced in a study of blood T cell repertoires in COVID-19. Sequencing was performed with immunoSEQ multiplex PCR; in TCRdb, only in-frame clones are kept and a portion is missing. In the table there are about 150,000 clones, roughly nine tenths of which are singletons. Sequenced input: peripheral blood. These receptors were obtained from a middle-aged woman with acute or convalescent COVID-19. CDR3s include the opening cysteine and the closing phenylalanine or tryptophan. D genes are given only for firm matches. Not every row has a clone size; where given, it reads once, few, many or a size class.

d_call	j_call	v_call	clone_size	cdr3_aa	cdr3_nt
TRBD2	TRBJ2-3	TRBV11-3	.	CASSFRGGGARDTQYF	TGTGCCAGCAGCTTTCGCGGCGGGGGGGCCCGGGATACGCAGTATTTT
TRBD1	TRBJ2-7	TRBV5-6	.	CASSLGTGHNEQYF	TGTGCCAGCAGCTTGGGGACAGGTCACAACGAGCAGTACTTC
TRBD1	TRBJ1-1	TRBV5-6	.	CASSIGTGHLFAFF	TGTGCCAGCAGCATAGGGACAGGGCACCTTTTCGCTTTCTTT
.	TRBJ2-5	TRBV19	.	CASSITRTTQETQYF	TGTGCCAGTAGTATCACAAGAACAACCCAAGAGACCCAGTACTTC
TRBD1	TRBJ1-3	TRBV7-9	.	CASSYAGTERNTIYF	TGTGCCAGCAGTTATGCCGGGACAGAAAGAAACACCATATATTTT
.	TRBJ2-6	TRBV18	.	CASSPSLPGGANVLTF	TGTGCCAGCTCACCAAGTTTGCCAGGAGGGGCCAACGTCCTGACTTTC
TRBD2	TRBJ2-1	TRBV19	.	CASSFSLAVPYNEQFF	TGTGCCAGTAGTTTTAGTCTAGCGGTACCCTACAATGAGCAGTTCTTC
.	TRBJ2-2	TRBV12-5	few	CASGSFNTGELFF	TGTGCTAGTGGTTCCTTTAACACCGGGGAGCTGTTTTTT
.	TRBJ1-5	TRBV7-2	.	CASSYRRGNQPQHF	TGTGCCAGCAGCTACCGACGGGGCAATCAGCCCCAGCATTTT
TRBD1	TRBJ1-2	TRBV5-4	.	CASSRDSYGYTF	TGTGCCAGCAGCCGGGACAGCTATGGCTACACCTTC
.	TRBJ1-2	TRBV3-1/TRBV3-2	.	CASRATGTYGYTF	TGTGCCAGCCGCGCCACAGGGACCTATGGCTACACCTTC
.	TRBJ1-1	TRBV19	.	CASSIGGEMNTEAFF	TGTGCCAGTAGTATTGGGGGGGAGATGAACACTGAAGCTTTCTTT
.	TRBJ2-7	TRBV28	once	CASSQTGYEQYF	TGTGCCAGCAGCCAGACAGGCTACGAGCAGTACTTC
.	TRBJ2-1	TRBV5-4	.	CASSRTDGFNEQFF	TGTGCCAGCAGCAGGACAGATGGATTCAATGAGCAGTTCTTC
TRBD2	TRBJ2-7	TRBV19	.	CASSIDVAGGSQQYF	TGTGCCAGTAGTATAGACGTAGCGGGAGGATCTCAGCAGTACTTC
.	TRBJ1-1	TRBV9	.	CASSVGDNLYTEAFF	TGTGCCAGCAGCGTAGGGGACAACCTTTACACTGAAGCTTTCTTT
.	TRBJ2-2	TRBV5-8	few	CASSFPGQRSTGELFF	TGTGCCAGCAGCTTTCCGGGACAAAGGAGCACCGGGGAGCTGTTTTTT
.	TRBJ2-3	TRBV18	.	CASSTSTDTQYF	TGTGCCAGCTCAACTAGCACAGATACGCAGTATTTT
TRBD1	TRBJ1-4	TRBV5-6	.	CASSSLRDRNEKLFF	TGTGCCAGCAGCTCTCTCCGGGACAGAAATGAAAAACTGTTTTTT
TRBD2	TRBJ2-7	TRBV3-1/TRBV3-2	.	CASSLRGGSSYEQYF	TGTGCCAGCAGCCTGCGGGGGGGGTCCTCCTACGAGCAGTACTTC
.	TRBJ2-7	TRBV15	.	CATSSESSYEQYF	TGTGCCACCAGCTCGGAGTCTAGCTACGAGCAGTACTTC
TRBD1	TRBJ2-1	TRBV5-4	.	CASSSQRDSDEQFF	TGTGCCAGCAGCTCTCAAAGGGACAGCGATGAGCAGTTCTTC
TRBD2	TRBJ2-1	TRBV10-1	.	CASSEKLAANNEQFF	TGCGCCAGCAGTGAGAAACTAGCGGCGAACAATGAGCAGTTCTTC
TRBD1	TRBJ2-1	TRBV4-1	once	CASSQDRDRSTFF	TGCGCCAGCAGCCAAGATCGGGACAGGAGCACTTTCTTC
TRBD1	TRBJ1-4	TRBV11-3	.	CASSLQPTGHEKLFF	TGTGCCAGCAGCTTACAACCGACAGGGCATGAAAAACTGTTTTTT
TRBD2	TRBJ2-1	TRBV24-1	.	CATSDLRRGGNYNEQFF	TGTGCCACCAGTGATTTGCGTCGGGGGGGAAACTACAATGAGCAGTTCTTC
.	TRBJ2-2	TRBV5-1	.	CASSLETYAGGELFF	TGCGCCAGCAGCTTGGAAACCTACGCCGGGGGGGAGCTGTTTTTT
.	TRBJ1-2	TRBV30	.	CAWTGFTPPVYGYTF	TGTGCCTGGACAGGGTTTACACCCCCGGTTTATGGCTACACCTTC
TRBD2	TRBJ2-3	TRBV9	.	CASSAGLAFADTQYF	TGTGCCAGCAGCGCAGGACTAGCTTTCGCAGATACGCAGTATTTT
TRBD1	TRBJ2-7	TRBV5-1	.	CASRPGQGPYEQYF	TGCGCCAGCAGACCCGGACAGGGGCCCTACGAGCAGTACTTC
TRBD1	TRBJ1-5	TRBV7-8	.	CASSLSRTGQNQPQHF	TGTGCCAGCAGCTTATCTAGGACAGGGCAGAATCAGCCCCAGCATTTT
TRBD2	TRBJ2-1	TRBV11-3	.	CASSLDGTSVYEQFF	TGTGCCAGCAGCTTAGACGGGACTAGTGTCTATGAGCAGTTCTTC
TRBD2	TRBJ2-2	TRBV10-1	few	CASSENRIAGSSNTGELFF	TGCGCCAGCAGTGAGAATAGGATAGCGGGGAGCTCGAACACCGGGGAGCTGTTTTTT
TRBD2	TRBJ2-1	TRBV5-1	.	CASSPTRGGSGVFSYNEQFF	TGCGCCAGCAGCCCCACCCGGGGGGGTAGCGGGGTATTCTCCTACAATGAGCAGTTCTTC
.	TRBJ2-3	TRBV11-3	.	CASSLGGSTDTQYF	TGTGCCAGCAGCTTAGGCGGGAGCACAGATACGCAGTATTTT
.	TRBJ1-2	TRBV2	.	CASSEMVGAQGGYTF	TGTGCCAGCAGTGAGATGGTAGGGGCGCAGGGTGGCTACACCTTC
TRBD1	TRBJ2-3	TRBV30	.	CAGQGTDTQYF	TGTGCGGGACAGGGCACAGATACGCAGTATTTT
TRBD1	TRBJ1-2	TRBV6-5	.	CASSMDRVYGYTF	TGTGCCAGCAGTATGGACAGGGTCTATGGCTACACCTTC
TRBD1	TRBJ2-5	TRBV27	.	CASSPRTGVETQYF	TGTGCCAGCAGTCCCAGGACAGGGGTAGAGACCCAGTACTTC
TRBD1	TRBJ1-4	TRBV28	once	CASSLPQGSLVF	TGTGCCAGCAGTTTACCACAGGGGTCCCTCGTTTTT
.	TRBJ2-2	TRBV18	.	CASSPRASAGELFF	TGTGCCAGCTCACCAAGAGCGTCGGCCGGGGAGCTGTTTTTT
.	TRBJ2-3	TRBV5-4	.	CASSPIQGGTDTQYF	TGTGCCAGCAGCCCGATACAGGGAGGGACAGATACGCAGTATTTT
TRBD1	TRBJ1-6	TRBV5-1	.	CASSADRVNSPLHF	TGCGCCAGCAGCGCGGACAGGGTTAATTCACCCCTCCACTTT